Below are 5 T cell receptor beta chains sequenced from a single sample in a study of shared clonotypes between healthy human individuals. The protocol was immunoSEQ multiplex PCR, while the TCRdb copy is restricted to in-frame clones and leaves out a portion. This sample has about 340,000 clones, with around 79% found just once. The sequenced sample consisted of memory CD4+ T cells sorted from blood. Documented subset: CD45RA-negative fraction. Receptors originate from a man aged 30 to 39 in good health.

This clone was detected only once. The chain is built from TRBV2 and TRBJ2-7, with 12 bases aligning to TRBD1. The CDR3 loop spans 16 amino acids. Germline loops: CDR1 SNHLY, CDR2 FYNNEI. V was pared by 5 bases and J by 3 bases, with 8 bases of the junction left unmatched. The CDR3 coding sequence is TGTGCCAGCAGTCCCGGGACAGGGGGCGTTATCTACGAGCAGTACTTC. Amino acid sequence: CASSPGTGGVIYEQYF.

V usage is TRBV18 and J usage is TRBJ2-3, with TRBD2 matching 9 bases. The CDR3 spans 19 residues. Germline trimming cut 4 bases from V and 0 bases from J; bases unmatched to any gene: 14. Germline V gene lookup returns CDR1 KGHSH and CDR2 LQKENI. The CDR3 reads CASSQLSLLAGSSTDTQYF. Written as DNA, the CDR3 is TGTGCCAGCTCACAGTTATCCCTACTAGCGGGCTCCAGCACAGATACGCAGTATTTT.

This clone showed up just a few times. CDR3 residues: CAVSRENTEAFF. The CDR3 DNA is TGTGCCGTCAGCAGGGAGAACACTGAAGCTTTCTTT. This chain joins TRBV15 and TRBJ1-1; maybe TRBD1 (5 bases). The ends were cut back, 11 bases at V and 1 base at J, with 11 bases in the middle. Per the germline V gene, CDR1 is LNHNV and CDR2 is YYDKDF (reference sequence). The CDR3 has 12 amino acids.

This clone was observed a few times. DNA for the CDR3: TGTGCCACAGGGACCTTCTACGAGCAGTACTTC. Amino acid sequence: CATGTFYEQYF. This chain joins TRBV6-1 and TRBJ2-7; tentatively, D is TRBD1 or TRBD2 (5 bases each). CDR3 size: 11 residues. In germline, CDR1 is MNHNS, CDR2 SASEGT. The ends were cut back, 10 bases at V and 3 bases at J, with 10 bases in the middle.

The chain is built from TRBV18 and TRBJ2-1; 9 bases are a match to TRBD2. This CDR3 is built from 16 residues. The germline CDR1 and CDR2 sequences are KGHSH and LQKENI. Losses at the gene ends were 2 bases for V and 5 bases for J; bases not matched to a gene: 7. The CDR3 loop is CASSPWVLAGNNEQFF. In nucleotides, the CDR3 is TGTGCCAGCTCACCATGGGTGCTAGCGGGGAACAATGAGCAGTTCTTC.